This T cell receptor beta chain was sequenced during a study of cytomegalovirus exposure and HLA in healthy donors. Whole-study results and caveats: For most TCR sequences rarity was the rule, although some public TCRs occurred in many donors. Published work reported that the classifier diagnosed cytomegalovirus status with high specificity and sensitivity. The authors listed around 150 TCR beta chains as cytomegalovirus-associated.

To note about this clone: Antigen unknown.

13 Jbeta primers and 60 Vbeta primers were used for the PCR. The assay was immunoSEQ multiplex PCR, and TCRdb's table has in-frame clones only and misses some. Among 80,000 or so clones, 60% to 70% were seen once, and the ten largest hold 4.5% to 6%. The sequence was collected from a man aged 25 to 40 in good health and CMV-seropositive. The sequencing sample was made of PBMCs.

CDR3 sequence: CASTYEGGNSYEQYF. The DNA of the CDR3 is TGTGCCAGCACCTATGAAGGGGGCAACTCCTACGAGCAGTACTTC. The rearrangement uses TRBV6-6 and TRBJ2-7, with 7 bases aligning to TRBD1. CDR3 size: 15 residues. Trimming cost V 7 bases and J 0 bases; bases outside gene matches: 9. Germline loops: CDR1 MNHNY, CDR2 SVGAGI (reference sequence).